This TCR beta chain stems from a study of shared clonotypes between healthy human individuals. On this clone: Antigen unknown.

Under the authors' procedure: ImmunoSEQ only sent back junction sequences with no quality scores, so filtering was done differently. Profiled with immunoSEQ multiplex PCR; TCRdb holds only in-frame clones, not every one. The V and J calls and the clone size are those of that table, but D and trimming were determined from the DNA. The sample has about 680,000 clones; around 78% are singletons. General study points: Unshared clonotypes carried lower generation probabilities than those common to all four donors. Naive subsets generally had larger estimated richness than memory subsets. Sharing across several donors was seen in about 5% of naive CD4 clonotypes.

CDR3 length equals 15 residues. V dropped 0 bases and J dropped 8 bases, with 14 bases sitting between them. In germline, CDR1 is MNHNY, CDR2 SVGAGI (reference sequence). V is TRBV6-6 and J is TRBJ1-5; D possibly corresponds to TRBD1 (5 bases). Sample: memory CD4+ T cells sorted from blood. Subset described: CD45RA-negative fraction. This TCR came from a woman between 25 and 40 years old in good health. CDR3 nucleotides: TGTGCCAGCAGTTACTCTGGGGGAGGGTTTGAGCCCCAGCATTTT. This codes for CASSYSGGGFEPQHF.